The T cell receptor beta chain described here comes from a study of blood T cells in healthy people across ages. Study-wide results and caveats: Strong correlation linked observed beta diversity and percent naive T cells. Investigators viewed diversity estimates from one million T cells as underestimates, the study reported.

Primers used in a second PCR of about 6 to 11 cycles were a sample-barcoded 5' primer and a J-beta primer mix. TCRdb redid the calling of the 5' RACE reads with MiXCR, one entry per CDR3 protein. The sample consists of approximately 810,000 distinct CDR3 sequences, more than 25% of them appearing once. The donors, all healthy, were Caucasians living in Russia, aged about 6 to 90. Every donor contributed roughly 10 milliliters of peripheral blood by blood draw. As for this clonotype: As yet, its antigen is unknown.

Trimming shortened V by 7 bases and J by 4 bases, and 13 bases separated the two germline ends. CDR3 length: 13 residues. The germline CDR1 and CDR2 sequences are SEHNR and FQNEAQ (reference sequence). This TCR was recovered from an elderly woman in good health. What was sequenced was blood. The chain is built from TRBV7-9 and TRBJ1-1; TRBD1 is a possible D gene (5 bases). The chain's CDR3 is CASIRPGGTEAFF. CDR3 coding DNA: TGTGCCAGCATCCGACCGGGGGGCACTGAAGCTTTCTTT. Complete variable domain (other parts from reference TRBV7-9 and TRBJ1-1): DTGVSQNPRHKITKRGQNVTFRCDPISEHNRLYWYRQTLGQGPEFLTYFQNEAQLEKSRLLSDRFSAERPKGSFSTLEIQRTEQGDSAMYLCASIRPGGTEAFFGQGTRLTVV.